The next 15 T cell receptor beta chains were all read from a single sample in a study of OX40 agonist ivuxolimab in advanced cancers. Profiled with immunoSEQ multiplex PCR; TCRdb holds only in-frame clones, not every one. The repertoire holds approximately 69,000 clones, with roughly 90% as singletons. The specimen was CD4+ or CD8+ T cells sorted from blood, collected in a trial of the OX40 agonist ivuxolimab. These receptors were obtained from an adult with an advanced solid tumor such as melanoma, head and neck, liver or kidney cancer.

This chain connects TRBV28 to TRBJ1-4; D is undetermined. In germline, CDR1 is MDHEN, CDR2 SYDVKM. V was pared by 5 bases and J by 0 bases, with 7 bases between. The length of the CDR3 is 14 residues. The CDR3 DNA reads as TGTGCCAGCAGTATGATCACAACTAATGAAAAACTGTTTTTT. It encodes CASSMITTNEKLFF.

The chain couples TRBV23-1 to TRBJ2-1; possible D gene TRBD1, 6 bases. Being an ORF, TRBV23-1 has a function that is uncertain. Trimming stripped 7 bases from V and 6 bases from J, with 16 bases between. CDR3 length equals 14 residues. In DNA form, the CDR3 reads TGCGCCAGCACTGAGCAGGACAGCCTCAATGAGCAGTTCTTC. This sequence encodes CASTEQDSLNEQFF.

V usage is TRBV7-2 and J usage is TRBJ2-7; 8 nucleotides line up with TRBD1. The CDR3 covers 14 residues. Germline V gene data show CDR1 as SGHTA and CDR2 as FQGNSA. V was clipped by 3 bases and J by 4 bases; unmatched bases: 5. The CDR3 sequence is CASSFTGGTYEQYF. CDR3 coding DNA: TGTGCCAGCAGCTTTACAGGGGGGACGTACGAGCAGTACTTC.

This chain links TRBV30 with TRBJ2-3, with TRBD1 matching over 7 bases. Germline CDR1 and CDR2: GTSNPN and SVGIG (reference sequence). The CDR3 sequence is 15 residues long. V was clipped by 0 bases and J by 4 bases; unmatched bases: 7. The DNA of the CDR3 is TGTGCCTGGAGTGTAGGAAAGGGGGCAGCAGATACGCAGTATTTT. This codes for CAWSVGKGAADTQYF.

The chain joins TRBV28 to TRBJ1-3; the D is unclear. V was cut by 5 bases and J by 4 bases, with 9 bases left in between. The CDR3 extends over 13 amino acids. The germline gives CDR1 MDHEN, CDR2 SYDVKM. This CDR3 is CASSLEVGNTIYF. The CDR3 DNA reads TGTGCCAGCAGTCTTGAAGTCGGAAACACCATATATTTT.

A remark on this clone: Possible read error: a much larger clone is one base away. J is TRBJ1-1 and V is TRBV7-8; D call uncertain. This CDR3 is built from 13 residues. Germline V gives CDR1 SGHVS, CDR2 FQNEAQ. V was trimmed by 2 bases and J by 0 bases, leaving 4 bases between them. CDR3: CASSLFMNTEAFF. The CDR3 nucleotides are TGTGCCAGCAGCTTATTCATGAACACTGAAGCTTTCTTT.

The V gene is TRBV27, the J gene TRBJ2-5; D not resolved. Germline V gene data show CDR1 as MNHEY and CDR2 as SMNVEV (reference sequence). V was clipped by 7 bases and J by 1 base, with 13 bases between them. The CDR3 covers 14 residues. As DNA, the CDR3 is TGTGCCAGCAAAGGTTGGCGGTCCCAAGAGACCCAGTACTTC. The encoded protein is CASKGWRSQETQYF.

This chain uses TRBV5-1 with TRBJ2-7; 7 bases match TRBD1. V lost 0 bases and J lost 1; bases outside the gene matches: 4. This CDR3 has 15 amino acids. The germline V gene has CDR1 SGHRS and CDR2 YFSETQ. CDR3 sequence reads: CASSLAGQPSYEQYF. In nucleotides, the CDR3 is TGCGCCAGCAGCTTGGCGGGACAGCCTTCCTACGAGCAGTACTTC.

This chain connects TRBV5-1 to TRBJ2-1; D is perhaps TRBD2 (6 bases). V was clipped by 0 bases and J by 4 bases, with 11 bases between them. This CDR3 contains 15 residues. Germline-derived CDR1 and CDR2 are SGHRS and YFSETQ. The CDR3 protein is CASSLGLAYYNEQFF. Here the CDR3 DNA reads TGCGCCAGCAGCTTGGGGCTAGCGTATTACAATGAGCAGTTCTTC.

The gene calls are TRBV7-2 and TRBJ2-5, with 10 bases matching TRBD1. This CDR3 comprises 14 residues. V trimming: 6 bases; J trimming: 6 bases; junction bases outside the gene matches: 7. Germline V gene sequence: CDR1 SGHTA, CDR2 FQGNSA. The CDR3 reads CASSFPGQGQTQYF. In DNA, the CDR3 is TGTGCCAGCAGTTTTCCGGGACAGGGGCAGACCCAGTACTTC.

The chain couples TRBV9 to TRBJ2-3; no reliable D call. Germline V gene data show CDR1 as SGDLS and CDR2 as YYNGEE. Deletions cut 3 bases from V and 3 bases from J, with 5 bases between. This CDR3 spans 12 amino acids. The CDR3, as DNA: TGTGCCAGCAGCGGATCGACAGATACGCAGTATTTT. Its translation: CASSGSTDTQYF.

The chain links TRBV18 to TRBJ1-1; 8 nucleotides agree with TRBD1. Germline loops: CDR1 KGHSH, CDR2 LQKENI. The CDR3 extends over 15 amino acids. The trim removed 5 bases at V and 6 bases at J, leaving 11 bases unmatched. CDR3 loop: CASSAMGQERAEAFF. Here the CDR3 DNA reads TGTGCCAGCTCAGCTATGGGACAGGAGAGGGCTGAAGCTTTCTTT.

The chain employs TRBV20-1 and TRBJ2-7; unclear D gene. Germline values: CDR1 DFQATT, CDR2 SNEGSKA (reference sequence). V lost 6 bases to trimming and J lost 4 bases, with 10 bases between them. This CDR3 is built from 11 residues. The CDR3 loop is CSARPGYEQYF. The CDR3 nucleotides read TGCAGTGCAAGACCCGGTTACGAGCAGTACTTC.

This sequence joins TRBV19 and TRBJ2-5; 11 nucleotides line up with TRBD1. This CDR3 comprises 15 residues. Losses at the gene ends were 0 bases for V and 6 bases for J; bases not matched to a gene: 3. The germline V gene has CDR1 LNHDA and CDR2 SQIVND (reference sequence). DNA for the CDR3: TGTGCCAGTAGTATAGAGGGACAGGGGGTGAAGACCCAGTACTTC. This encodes CASSIEGQGVKTQYF.

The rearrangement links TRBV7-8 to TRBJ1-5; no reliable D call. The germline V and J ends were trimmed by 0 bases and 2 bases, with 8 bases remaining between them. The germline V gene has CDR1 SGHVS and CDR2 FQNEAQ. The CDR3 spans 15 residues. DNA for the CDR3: TGTGCCAGCAGCTTAGCGGGTCAGGGCAATCAGCCCCAGCATTTT. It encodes CASSLAGQGNQPQHF.